This entry lists 3 T cell receptor beta chains sequenced from one sample in a study of blood T cells in healthy people across ages. The authors ran a second PCR of roughly 6 to 12 cycles using a sample-barcoded 5' primer and a J-beta primer mix. TCRdb re-called the 5' RACE reads with MiXCR, one entry per CDR3 protein. The data contain some 1.5 million distinct CDR3 sequences, roughly 27% of them singletons. Sequenced sample: blood. Receptor source: a woman in her 30s in good health.

This clonotype was seen a few times. The junction and the germline gene differ at one end; a read error may be behind it. This chain connects TRBV5-1 to TRBJ2-1; maybe TRBD2 (5 bases). CDR1 and CDR2 from the germline V gene are SGHRS and YFSETQ. There are 12 residues in the CDR3. CDR3 in DNA: TGTGCCAGCAGCTGGAGCGGAGATGAGCAGTTCTTC. Its translation: CASSWSGDEQFF.

This clonotype was picked up a small number of times. The chain recombines TRBV29-1 with TRBJ1-1, with a tentative D call TRBD1 (5 bases). Trimming removed 3 bases at V and 7 bases at J, with 12 bases between. The germline V gene encodes CDR1 SQVTM and CDR2 ANQGSEA. The CDR3 covers 12 residues. The CDR3 DNA sequence: TGCAGCGTTGATGGGACCAAGGGTGAAGCTTTCTTT. This codes for CSVDGTKGEAFF.

Notes on this clonotype: This may stem from a read error, because a much larger clone lies one nucleotide away. The chain links TRBV2 to TRBJ2-4, with D possibly TRBD2 on 5 matching bases. Germline V gene data show CDR1 as SNHLY and CDR2 as FYNNEI. This CDR3 spans 16 amino acids. This CDR3 is CARSEGGSAAKNIQYF. In DNA, the CDR3 is TGTGCCCGCAGTGAAGGCGGGTCTGCAGCCAAAAACATTCAGTACTTC.